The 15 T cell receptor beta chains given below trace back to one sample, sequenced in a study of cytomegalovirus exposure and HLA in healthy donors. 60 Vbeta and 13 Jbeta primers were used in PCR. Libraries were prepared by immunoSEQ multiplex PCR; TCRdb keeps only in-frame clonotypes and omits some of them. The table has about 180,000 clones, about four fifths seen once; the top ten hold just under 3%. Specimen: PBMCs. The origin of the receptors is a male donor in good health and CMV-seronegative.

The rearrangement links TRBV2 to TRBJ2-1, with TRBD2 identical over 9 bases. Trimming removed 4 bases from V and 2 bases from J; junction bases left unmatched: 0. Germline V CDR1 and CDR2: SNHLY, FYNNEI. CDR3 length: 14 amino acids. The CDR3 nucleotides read TGTGCCAGCAGTGGGACTAGCGCCTACAATGAGCAGTTCTTC. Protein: CASSGTSAYNEQFF. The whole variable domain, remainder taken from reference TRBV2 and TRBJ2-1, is EPEVTQTPSHQVTQMGQEVILRCVPISNHLYFYWYRQILGQKVEFLVSFYNNEISEKSEIFDDQFSVERPDGSNFTLKIRSTKLEDSAMYFCASSGTSAYNEQFFGPGTRLTVL.

The CDR3 reads CASSLGASMNTEAFF. The DNA of the CDR3 is TGCGCCAGCAGCTTGGGAGCCTCCATGAACACTGAAGCTTTCTTT. The chain links TRBV5-1 to TRBJ1-1; D is undetermined. CDR1 is SGHRS and CDR2 is YFSETQ in the germline V gene. V was shortened by 0 bases and J by 0 bases, with 9 bases between the two germline ends. The length of the CDR3 is 15 residues.

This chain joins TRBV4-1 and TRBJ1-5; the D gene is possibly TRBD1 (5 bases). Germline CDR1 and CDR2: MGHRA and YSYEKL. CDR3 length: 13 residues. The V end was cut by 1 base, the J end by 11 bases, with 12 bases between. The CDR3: CASSQVGDPAQHF. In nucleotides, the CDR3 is TGCGCCAGCAGCCAAGTAGGGGATCCTGCCCAGCATTTT.

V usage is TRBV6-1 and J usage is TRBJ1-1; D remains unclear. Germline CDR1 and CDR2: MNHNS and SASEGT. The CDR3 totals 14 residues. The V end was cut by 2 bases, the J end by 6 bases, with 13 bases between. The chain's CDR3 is CASSETREGAEAFF. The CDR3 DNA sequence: TGTGCCAGCAGTGAAACAAGGGAGGGAGCTGAAGCTTTCTTT.

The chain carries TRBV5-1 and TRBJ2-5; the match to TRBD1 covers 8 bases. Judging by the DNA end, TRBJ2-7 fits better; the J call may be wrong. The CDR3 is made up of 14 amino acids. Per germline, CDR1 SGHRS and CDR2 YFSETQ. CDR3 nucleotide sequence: TGCGCCAGCAGCTTGGGACAGGGGCCCTACGAGCAGTACTTC. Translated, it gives CASSLGQGPYEQYF.

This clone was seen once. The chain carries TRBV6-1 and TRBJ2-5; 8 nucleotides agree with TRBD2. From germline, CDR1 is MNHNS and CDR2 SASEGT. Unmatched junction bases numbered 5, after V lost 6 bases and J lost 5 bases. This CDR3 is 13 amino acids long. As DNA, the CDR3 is TGTGCCAGCAGGACTAGCGTCCAGGAGACCCAGTACTTC. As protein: CASRTSVQETQYF.

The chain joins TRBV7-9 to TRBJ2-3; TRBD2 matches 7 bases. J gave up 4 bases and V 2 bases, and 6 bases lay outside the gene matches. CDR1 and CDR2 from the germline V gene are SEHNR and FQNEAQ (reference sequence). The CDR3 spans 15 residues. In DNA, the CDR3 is TGTGCCAGCAGCTTAAACCTAGCGGAGGCAGATACGCAGTATTTT. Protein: CASSLNLAEADTQYF.

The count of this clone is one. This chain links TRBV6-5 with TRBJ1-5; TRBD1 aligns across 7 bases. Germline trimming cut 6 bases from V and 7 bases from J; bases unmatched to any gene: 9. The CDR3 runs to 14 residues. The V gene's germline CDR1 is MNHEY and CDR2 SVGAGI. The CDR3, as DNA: TGTGCCAGCAGGCCAGACAGGGTCGGGCAGCCCCAGCATTTT. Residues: CASRPDRVGQPQHF.

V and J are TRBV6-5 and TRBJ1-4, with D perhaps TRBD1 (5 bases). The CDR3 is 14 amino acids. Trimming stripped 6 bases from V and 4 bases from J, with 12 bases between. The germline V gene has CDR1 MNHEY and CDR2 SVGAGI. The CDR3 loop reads CASSLQGYNEKLFF. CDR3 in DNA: TGTGCCAGCAGCCTCCAGGGCTATAATGAAAAACTGTTTTTT.

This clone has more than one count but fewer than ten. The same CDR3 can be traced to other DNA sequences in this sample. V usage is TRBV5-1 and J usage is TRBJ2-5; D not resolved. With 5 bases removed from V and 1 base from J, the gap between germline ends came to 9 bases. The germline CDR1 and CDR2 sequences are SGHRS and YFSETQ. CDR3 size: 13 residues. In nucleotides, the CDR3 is TGCGCCAGCAGTGTTAGCCCCCAAGAGACCCAGTACTTC. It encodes CASSVSPQETQYF.

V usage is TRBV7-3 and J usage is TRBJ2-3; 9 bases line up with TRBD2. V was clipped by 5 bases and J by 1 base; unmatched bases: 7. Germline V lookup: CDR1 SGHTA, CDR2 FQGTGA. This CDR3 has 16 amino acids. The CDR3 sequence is CASSRVQRGGTDTQYF. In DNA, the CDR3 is TGTGCCAGCAGCCGCGTCCAGCGGGGGGGCACAGATACGCAGTATTTT.

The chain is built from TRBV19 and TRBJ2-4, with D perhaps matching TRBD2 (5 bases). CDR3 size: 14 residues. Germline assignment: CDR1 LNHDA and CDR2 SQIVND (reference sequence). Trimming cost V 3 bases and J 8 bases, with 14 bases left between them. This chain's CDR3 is CASSIGLAKDIQYF. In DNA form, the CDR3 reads TGTGCCAGTAGTATTGGGCTAGCTAAGGACATTCAGTACTTC. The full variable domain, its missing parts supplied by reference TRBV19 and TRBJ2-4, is DGGITQSPKYLFRKEGQNVTLSCEQNLNHDAMYWYRQDPGQGLRLIYYSQIVNDFQKGDIAEGYSVSREKKESFPLTVTSAQKNPTAFYLCASSIGLAKDIQYFGAGTRLSVL.

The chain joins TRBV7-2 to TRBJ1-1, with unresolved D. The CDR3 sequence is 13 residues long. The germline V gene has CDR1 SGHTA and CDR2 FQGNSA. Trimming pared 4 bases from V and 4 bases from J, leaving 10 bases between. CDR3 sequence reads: CASSSEEGTEAFF. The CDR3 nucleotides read TGTGCCAGCAGCTCAGAAGAGGGCACTGAAGCTTTCTTT.

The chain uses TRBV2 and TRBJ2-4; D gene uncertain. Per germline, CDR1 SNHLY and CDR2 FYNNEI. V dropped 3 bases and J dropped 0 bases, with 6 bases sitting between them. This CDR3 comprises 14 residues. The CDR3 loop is CASSDRLAKNIQYF. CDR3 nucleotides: TGTGCCAGCAGTGACAGGTTAGCCAAAAACATTCAGTACTTC.

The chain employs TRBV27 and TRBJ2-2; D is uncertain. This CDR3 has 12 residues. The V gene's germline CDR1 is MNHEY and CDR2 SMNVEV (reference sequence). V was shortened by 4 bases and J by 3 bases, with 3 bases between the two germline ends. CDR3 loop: CASSSYTGELFF. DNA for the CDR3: TGTGCCAGCAGTTCGTACACCGGGGAGCTGTTTTTT.